These T cell receptor beta chains were read from a single sample in a study of cytomegalovirus exposure and HLA in healthy donors. The method was immunoSEQ multiplex PCR; TCRdb's version includes in-frame clones alone and lacks a portion of them. The sample contains about 120,000 clones, roughly four fifths of which appear only once. The material sequenced was PBMCs. These receptor sequences come from a man aged 35 to 55 in good health and CMV-seronegative. Each CDR3 is given with its conserved first and last residue. The D gene is left open where the match is weak. Expanded clones are given a class, and other clones once, few, many or no size at all.

v_gene: TRBV10-3; j_gene: TRBJ2-5; d_gene: NA; abundance: NA; CDR3nt: TGTGCCATCAGCCCCTGGGGCGCCCAAGAGACCCAGTACTTC; CDR3aa: CAISPWGAQETQYF
v_gene: TRBV5-1; j_gene: TRBJ2-6; d_gene: NA; abundance: NA; CDR3nt: TGCGCCAGCAGCTTGGCCGGAGGATCCAACGGCCTGACTTTC; CDR3aa: CASSLAGGSNGLTF
v_gene: TRBV9; j_gene: TRBJ1-2; d_gene: NA; abundance: NA; CDR3nt: TGTGCCAGCAGCTTAGACGAGTTTAACTATGGCTACACCTTC; CDR3aa: CASSLDEFNYGYTF
v_gene: TRBV27; j_gene: TRBJ2-1; d_gene: TRBD2; abundance: NA; CDR3nt: TGTGCCAGCGACGGTAGGCTTGGCGGGAGCTCCTACAATGAGCAGTTCTTC; CDR3aa: CASDGRLGGSSYNEQFF
v_gene: TRBV19; j_gene: TRBJ1-2; d_gene: TRBD1; abundance: NA; CDR3nt: TGTGCCAGTAGTCCGACGACAGGGCCTGGCTATGGCTACACCTTC; CDR3aa: CASSPTTGPGYGYTF
v_gene: TRBV27; j_gene: TRBJ2-7; d_gene: NA; abundance: NA; CDR3nt: TGTGCCAGCAGTGCGGGACAGTGGATCTCCTACGAGCAGTACTTC; CDR3aa: CASSAGQWISYEQYF
v_gene: TRBV6-4; j_gene: TRBJ1-5; d_gene: NA; abundance: NA; CDR3nt: TGTGCCAGCAGTGAAAGAGCGGGGGCAAATCAGCCCCAGCATTTT; CDR3aa: CASSERAGANQPQHF
v_gene: TRBV10-2; j_gene: TRBJ1-2; d_gene: NA; abundance: NA; CDR3nt: TGCGCCAGCAGTGAGTCGGCTCCCAGGATTGATGGCTACACCTTC; CDR3aa: CASSESAPRIDGYTF
v_gene: TRBV5-1; j_gene: TRBJ1-1; d_gene: NA; abundance: once; CDR3nt: TGCGCCAGCGGAAATTTTCGGTCGGGGGGGAACACTGAAGCTTTCTTT; CDR3aa: CASGNFRSGGNTEAFF
v_gene: TRBV5-1; j_gene: TRBJ2-3; d_gene: TRBD1; abundance: once; CDR3nt: TGCGCCAGCAGCACGAGGACAGGGGAGACAGATACGCAGTATTTT; CDR3aa: CASSTRTGETDTQYF
v_gene: TRBV19; j_gene: TRBJ2-4; d_gene: NA; abundance: NA; CDR3nt: TGTGCCAGTAGCCCTGAGGTGACCAGGGCCAAAAACAGTCAGTACTTC; CDR3aa: CASSPEVTRAKNSQYF
v_gene: TRBV9; j_gene: TRBJ2-3; d_gene: TRBD2; abundance: NA; CDR3nt: TGTGCCAGCAGCGTAGATGCTAGCGGGAGCTTCACAGATACGCAGTATTTT; CDR3aa: CASSVDASGSFTDTQYF
v_gene: TRBV4-1; j_gene: TRBJ2-1; d_gene: NA; abundance: NA; CDR3nt: TGCGCCAGCAGCCAAGCCCCCCTTCCCGGCCTGGGGCCGAACAATGAGCAGTTCTTC; CDR3aa: CASSQAPLPGLGPNNEQFF
v_gene: TRBV5-1; j_gene: TRBJ2-5; d_gene: NA; abundance: NA; CDR3nt: TGCGCCAGCAGCTTGGTGGCGGAGGAGACCCAGTACTTC; CDR3aa: CASSLVAEETQYF
v_gene: TRBV5-1; j_gene: TRBJ2-1; d_gene: TRBD2; abundance: NA; CDR3nt: TGCGCCAGCAGCTTGGTGGCTGCGGGGGGCTCCTACAATGAGCAGTTCTTC; CDR3aa: CASSLVAAGGSYNEQFF
v_gene: TRBV12-5; j_gene: TRBJ1-1; d_gene: NA; abundance: NA; CDR3nt: TGTGCTAGTGGTGCCCAGGGATACACTGAAGCTTTCTTT; CDR3aa: CASGAQGYTEAFF
v_gene: TRBV10-3; j_gene: TRBJ1-5; d_gene: TRBD1; abundance: NA; CDR3nt: TGTGCCATCAGTGAGTCAGAGACAGGGGAACAGCCCCAGCATTTT; CDR3aa: CAISESETGEQPQHF
v_gene: TRBV27; j_gene: TRBJ1-3; d_gene: NA; abundance: few; CDR3nt: TGTGCCAGCAGGACGACAGTGTCTGGAAACACCATATATTTT; CDR3aa: CASRTTVSGNTIYF
v_gene: TRBV4-1; j_gene: TRBJ1-6; d_gene: NA; abundance: NA; CDR3nt: TGCGCCAGCAGCAAGCTCGGCGGGTCACCCCTCCACTTT; CDR3aa: CASSKLGGSPLHF
v_gene: TRBV10-3; j_gene: TRBJ2-2; d_gene: TRBD2; abundance: NA; CDR3nt: TGTGCCATCAGGGCCGGACTAGGAAACACCGGGGAGCTGTTTTTT; CDR3aa: CAIRAGLGNTGELFF
v_gene: TRBV5-1; j_gene: TRBJ2-5; d_gene: NA; abundance: NA; CDR3nt: TGCGCCAGCAGCTTCGGGATTCAAGAGACCCAGTACTTC; CDR3aa: CASSFGIQETQYF
v_gene: TRBV5-1; j_gene: TRBJ2-7; d_gene: NA; abundance: NA; CDR3nt: TGCGCCAGCAGCACAGACACTCCCTACGAGCAGTACTTC; CDR3aa: CASSTDTPYEQYF
v_gene: TRBV5-6; j_gene: TRBJ1-5; d_gene: TRBD1; abundance: NA; CDR3nt: TGTGCCAGCAGCCAGAGATTCAGGGGGAGCAATCAGCCCCAGCATTTT; CDR3aa: CASSQRFRGSNQPQHF
v_gene: TRBV7-3; j_gene: TRBJ2-3; d_gene: TRBD1; abundance: few; CDR3nt: TGTGCCAGCAGTTGGACAGGGGGCCCAGATACGCAGTATTTT; CDR3aa: CASSWTGGPDTQYF
v_gene: TRBV11-3; j_gene: TRBJ1-5; d_gene: NA; abundance: NA; CDR3nt: TGTGCCAGCAGCTTAGATCCAGGCCCTCGGGGGCCCCAGCATTTT; CDR3aa: CASSLDPGPRGPQHF
v_gene: TRBV10-2; j_gene: TRBJ2-5; d_gene: TRBD1; abundance: NA; CDR3nt: TGCGCCAGCAGAGGGACAGCCCTTCAAGAGACCCAGTACTTC; CDR3aa: CASRGTALQETQYF
v_gene: TRBV19; j_gene: TRBJ1-1; d_gene: TRBD1; abundance: NA; CDR3nt: TGTGCCACTCAGGGACAGCTGAACACTGAAGCTTTCTTT; CDR3aa: CATQGQLNTEAFF
v_gene: TRBV7-9; j_gene: TRBJ2-5; d_gene: TRBD2; abundance: NA; CDR3nt: TGTGCCAGCAGCTTACAGGGACTAGAGCAAGAGACCCAGTACTTC; CDR3aa: CASSLQGLEQETQYF
v_gene: TRBV4-1; j_gene: TRBJ2-7; d_gene: NA; abundance: NA; CDR3nt: TGCGCCAGCAGCGGAGGGACAGTTACTAGCCCCAACCTCTACGAGCAGTACTTC; CDR3aa: CASSGGTVTSPNLYEQYF
v_gene: TRBV7-3; j_gene: TRBJ2-3; d_gene: TRBD1; abundance: NA; CDR3nt: TGTGCCAGCAGCGCGGACAGGAGACCTAGCACAGATACGCAGTATTTT; CDR3aa: CASSADRRPSTDTQYF
v_gene: TRBV21-1; j_gene: TRBJ2-7; d_gene: NA; abundance: NA; CDR3nt: TGTGCCAGCAGCAAAATTAAAGGACAGACTCCCTACGAGCAGTACTTC; CDR3aa: CASSKIKGQTPYEQYF
v_gene: TRBV6-5; j_gene: TRBJ1-2; d_gene: TRBD1; abundance: NA; CDR3nt: TGTGCCAGCAGTTCCCCGGGACAGGGGGCCTATGGCTACACCTTC; CDR3aa: CASSSPGQGAYGYTF
v_gene: TRBV6-4; j_gene: TRBJ1-2; d_gene: TRBD1; abundance: NA; CDR3nt: TGTGCCAGCAGTGACGCGGCAGGGGGCGGCTATGGCTACACCTTC; CDR3aa: CASSDAAGGGYGYTF
v_gene: TRBV6-6; j_gene: TRBJ1-3; d_gene: NA; abundance: NA; CDR3nt: TGTGCCAGCAGTTACGGCGGCAGAAGCTCTGGAAACACCATATATTTT; CDR3aa: CASSYGGRSSGNTIYF
v_gene: TRBV18; j_gene: TRBJ2-7; d_gene: TRBD1; abundance: NA; CDR3nt: TGTGCCAGCTCACCACCGCACAGGGGGGACGAGCAGTACTTC; CDR3aa: CASSPPHRGDEQYF
v_gene: TRBV15; j_gene: TRBJ1-3; d_gene: NA; abundance: NA; CDR3nt: TGTGCCACCAGCAGAGCGGGGGGTATCTCTGGAAACACCATATATTTT; CDR3aa: CATSRAGGISGNTIYF
v_gene: TRBV7-7; j_gene: TRBJ2-2; d_gene: NA; abundance: NA; CDR3nt: TGTGCCAGCAGCCCTGCACAAAGTCCCGGGGAGCTGTTTTTT; CDR3aa: CASSPAQSPGELFF
v_gene: TRBV6-6; j_gene: TRBJ2-3; d_gene: NA; abundance: NA; CDR3nt: TGTGCCAGCAGTTACTCCAGGGGAGCAGATACGCAGTATTTT; CDR3aa: CASSYSRGADTQYF
v_gene: TRBV5-4; j_gene: TRBJ2-2; d_gene: TRBD1; abundance: NA; CDR3nt: TGTGCCAGCAGCTTTGGGACAGGGTACACCGGGGAGCTGTTTTTT; CDR3aa: CASSFGTGYTGELFF
v_gene: TRBV19; j_gene: TRBJ1-1; d_gene: NA; abundance: NA; CDR3nt: TGTGCCGCGACCCGGGGGTCCCACACTGAAGCTTTCTTT; CDR3aa: CAATRGSHTEAFF
v_gene: TRBV19; j_gene: TRBJ1-5; d_gene: NA; abundance: NA; CDR3nt: TGTGCCAGTACCACACACATAGGACAAACCAATAGCAATCAGCCCCAGCATTTT; CDR3aa: CASTTHIGQTNSNQPQHF
v_gene: TRBV5-4; j_gene: TRBJ2-2; d_gene: TRBD2; abundance: few; CDR3nt: TGTGCCAGCAGCTTGCCTAGCGGGATCTCCGGGGAGCTGTTTTTT; CDR3aa: CASSLPSGISGELFF
v_gene: TRBV11-2; j_gene: TRBJ2-2; d_gene: NA; abundance: few; CDR3nt: TGTGCCAGCAGCTTAGAAGGAGCTGATACCGGGGAGCTGTTTTTT; CDR3aa: CASSLEGADTGELFF
v_gene: TRBV18; j_gene: TRBJ2-1; d_gene: NA; abundance: NA; CDR3nt: TGTGCCAGCTCACCACATGGGGGGATCGGCAATGAGCAGTTCTTC; CDR3aa: CASSPHGGIGNEQFF
v_gene: TRBV30; j_gene: TRBJ1-5; d_gene: NA; abundance: NA; CDR3nt: TGTGCCTGGAGTAAAAACAGGGTTAGCAATCAGCCCCAGCATTTT; CDR3aa: CAWSKNRVSNQPQHF
v_gene: TRBV9; j_gene: TRBJ2-1; d_gene: TRBD2; abundance: NA; CDR3nt: TGTGCCAGCAGCGTAGCTAGTTCAACGGGGGGTGAGCAGTTCTTC; CDR3aa: CASSVASSTGGEQFF
v_gene: TRBV7-2; j_gene: TRBJ1-1; d_gene: TRBD1; abundance: once; CDR3nt: TGTGCCAGCAGCTTCTCCGGGACAGAAAACACTGAAGCTTTCTTT; CDR3aa: CASSFSGTENTEAFF
v_gene: TRBV21-1; j_gene: TRBJ2-5; d_gene: NA; abundance: NA; CDR3nt: TGTGCCACCTTGTACCAAGAGACCCAGTACTTC; CDR3aa: CATLYQETQYF